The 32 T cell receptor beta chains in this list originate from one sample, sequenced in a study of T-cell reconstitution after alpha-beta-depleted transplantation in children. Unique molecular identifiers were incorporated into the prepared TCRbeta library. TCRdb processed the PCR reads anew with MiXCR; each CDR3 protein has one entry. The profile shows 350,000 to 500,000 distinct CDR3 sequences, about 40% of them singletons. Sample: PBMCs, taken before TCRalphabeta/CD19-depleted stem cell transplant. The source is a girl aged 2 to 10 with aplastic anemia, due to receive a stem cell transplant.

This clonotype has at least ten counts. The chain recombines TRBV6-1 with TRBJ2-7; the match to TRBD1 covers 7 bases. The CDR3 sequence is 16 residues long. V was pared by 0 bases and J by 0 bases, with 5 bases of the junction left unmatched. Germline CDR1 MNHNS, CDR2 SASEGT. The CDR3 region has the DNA TGTGCCAGCAGTGAAGCAAAGACAGGGTACTCCTACGAGCAGTACTTC. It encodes CASSEAKTGYSYEQYF.

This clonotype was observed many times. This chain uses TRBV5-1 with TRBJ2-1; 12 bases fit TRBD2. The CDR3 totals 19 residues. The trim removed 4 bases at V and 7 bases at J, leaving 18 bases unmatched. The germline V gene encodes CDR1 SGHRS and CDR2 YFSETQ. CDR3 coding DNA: TGCGCCAGCAGCCCGGACCGGCGGTCGACTAGCGGGAGAGCAAATGAGCAGTTCTTC. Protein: CASSPDRRSTSGRANEQFF.

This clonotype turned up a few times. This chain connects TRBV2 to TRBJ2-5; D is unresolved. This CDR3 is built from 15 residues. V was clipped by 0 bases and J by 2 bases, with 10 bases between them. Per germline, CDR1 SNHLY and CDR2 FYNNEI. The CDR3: CASSEAGQDQETQYF. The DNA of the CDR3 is TGTGCCAGCAGTGAAGCAGGGCAAGATCAAGAGACCCAGTACTTC.

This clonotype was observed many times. The CDR3 loop reads CASSPGTGRDEQFF. CDR3 nucleotides: TGTGCCAGCAGCCCAGGGACAGGGAGGGATGAGCAGTTCTTC. This chain links TRBV11-3 with TRBJ2-1; TRBD1 matches at 9 bases. Germline V CDR1 and CDR2: SGHNT, YENEEA. V lost 5 bases and J lost 8; bases outside the gene matches: 7. This CDR3 has 14 residues.

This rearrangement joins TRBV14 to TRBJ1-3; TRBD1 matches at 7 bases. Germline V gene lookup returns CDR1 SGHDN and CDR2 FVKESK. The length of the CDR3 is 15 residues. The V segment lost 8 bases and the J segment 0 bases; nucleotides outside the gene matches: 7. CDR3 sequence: CASQMTGISGNTIYF. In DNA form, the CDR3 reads TGTGCCAGCCAAATGACAGGGATCTCTGGAAACACCATATATTTT.

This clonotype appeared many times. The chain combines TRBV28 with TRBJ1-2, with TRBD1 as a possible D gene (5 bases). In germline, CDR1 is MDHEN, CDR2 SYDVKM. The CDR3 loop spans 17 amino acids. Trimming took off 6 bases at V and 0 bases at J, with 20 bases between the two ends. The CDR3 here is CASRPTGPHPSNYGYTF. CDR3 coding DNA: TGTGCCAGCAGACCAACGGGGCCCCACCCTTCTAACTATGGCTACACCTTC.

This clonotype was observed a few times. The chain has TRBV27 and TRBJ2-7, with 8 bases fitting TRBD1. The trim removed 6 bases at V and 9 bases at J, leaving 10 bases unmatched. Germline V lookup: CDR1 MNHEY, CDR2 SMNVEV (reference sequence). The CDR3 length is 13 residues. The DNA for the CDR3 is TGTGCCAGCAGCAAGATACAGGGGGAATGGCAGTACTTC. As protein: CASSKIQGEWQYF.

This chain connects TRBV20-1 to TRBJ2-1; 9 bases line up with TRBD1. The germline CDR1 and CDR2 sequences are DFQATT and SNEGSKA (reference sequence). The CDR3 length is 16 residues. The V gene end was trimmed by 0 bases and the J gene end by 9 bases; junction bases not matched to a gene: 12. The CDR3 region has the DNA TGCAGTGCTAGAGACCTACAGGGGGCAGAGATTATTGAGCAGTTCTTC. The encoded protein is CSARDLQGAEIIEQFF.

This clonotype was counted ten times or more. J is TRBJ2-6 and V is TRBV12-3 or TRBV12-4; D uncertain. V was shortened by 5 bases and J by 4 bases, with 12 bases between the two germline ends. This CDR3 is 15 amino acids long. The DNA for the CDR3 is TGTGCCAGCAGTCATCTAGTAGCAGGGGCCAACGTCCTGACTTTC. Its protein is CASSHLVAGANVLTF.

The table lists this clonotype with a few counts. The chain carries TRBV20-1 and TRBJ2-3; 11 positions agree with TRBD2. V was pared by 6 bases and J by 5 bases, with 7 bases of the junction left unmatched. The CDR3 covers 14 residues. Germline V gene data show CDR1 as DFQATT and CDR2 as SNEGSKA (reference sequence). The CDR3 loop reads CSAMTSGKGDTQYF. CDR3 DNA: TGCAGTGCGATGACTAGCGGGAAAGGAGATACGCAGTATTTT.

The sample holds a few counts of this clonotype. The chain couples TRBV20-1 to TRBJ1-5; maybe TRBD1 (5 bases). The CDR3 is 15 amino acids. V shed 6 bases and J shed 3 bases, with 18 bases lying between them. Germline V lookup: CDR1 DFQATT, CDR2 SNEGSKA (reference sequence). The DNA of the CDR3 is TGCAGTGCCTACCCCGCGGGACGGCCCAATCAGCCCCAGCATTTT. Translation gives CSAYPAGRPNQPQHF.

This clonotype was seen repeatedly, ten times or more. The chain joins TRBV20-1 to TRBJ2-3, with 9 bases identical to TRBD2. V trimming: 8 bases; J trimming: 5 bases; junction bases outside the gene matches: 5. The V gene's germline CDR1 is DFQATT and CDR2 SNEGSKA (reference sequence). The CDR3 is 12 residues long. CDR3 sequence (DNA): TGCAGTTTAGCGGGAGCGGTAGATACGCAGTATTTT. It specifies CSLAGAVDTQYF.

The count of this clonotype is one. CDR3 DNA: TGTGCCATCAAACTGGGAGAGAACACTGAAGCTTTCTTT. Translated: CAIKLGENTEAFF. The chain has TRBV6-1 and TRBJ1-1; D is uncertain. Germline V lookup: CDR1 MNHNS, CDR2 SASEGT. The CDR3 runs to 13 residues. Trimming left V 10 bases short and J 1 base short, with 13 bases between.

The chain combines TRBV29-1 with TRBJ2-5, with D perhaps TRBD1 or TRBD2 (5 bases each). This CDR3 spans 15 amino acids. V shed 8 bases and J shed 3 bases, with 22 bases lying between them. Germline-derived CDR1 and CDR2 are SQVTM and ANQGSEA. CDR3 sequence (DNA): TGCAGCCCCCCTCGAGGGGCGAAAAGAAAAGAGACCCAGTACTTC. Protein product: CSPPRGAKRKETQYF.

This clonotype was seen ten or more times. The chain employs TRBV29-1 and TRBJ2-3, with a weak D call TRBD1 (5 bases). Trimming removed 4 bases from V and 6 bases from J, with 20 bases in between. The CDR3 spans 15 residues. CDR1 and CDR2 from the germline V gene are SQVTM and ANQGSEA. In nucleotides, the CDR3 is TGCAGCGTTGTCCCCGACGGGCAGGGAATCGATACGCAGTATTTT. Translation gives CSVVPDGQGIDTQYF.

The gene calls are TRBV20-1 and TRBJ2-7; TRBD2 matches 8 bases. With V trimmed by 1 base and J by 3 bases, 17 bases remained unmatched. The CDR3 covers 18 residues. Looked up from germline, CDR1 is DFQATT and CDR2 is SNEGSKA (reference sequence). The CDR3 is CSARGASSGPPLLYEQYF. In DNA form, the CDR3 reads TGCAGTGCTAGAGGCGCATCTAGCGGGCCGCCTCTTCTCTACGAGCAGTACTTC.

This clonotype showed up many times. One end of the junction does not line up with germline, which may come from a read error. The DNA of the CDR3 is TGTGCCAGCAGCCCCACAGGGGAGACCCAGTACTTC. Protein: CASSPTGETQYF. V and J are TRBV5-1 and TRBJ2-5; D possibly corresponds to TRBD1 (6 bases). This CDR3 comprises 12 residues. Germline-derived CDR1 and CDR2 are SGHRS and YFSETQ.

The CDR3, as DNA: TGTGCCATGGTGGACGGAACAGAGACCCAGTACTTC. Translated: CAMVDGTETQYF. The chain has TRBV5-4 and TRBJ2-5; D unclear. Germline V gene lookup returns CDR1 SGHNT and CDR2 YYREEE (reference sequence). CDR3 length equals 12 residues. Trimming left V 9 bases short and J 4 bases short, with 13 bases between. Supplemented by reference TRBV5-4 and TRBJ2-5, the full variable domain reads ETGVTQSPTHLIKTRGQQVTLRCSSQSGHNTVSWYQQALGQGPQFIFQYYREEENGRGNFPPRFSGLQFPNYSSELNVNALELDDSALYLCAMVDGTETQYFGPGTRLLVL.

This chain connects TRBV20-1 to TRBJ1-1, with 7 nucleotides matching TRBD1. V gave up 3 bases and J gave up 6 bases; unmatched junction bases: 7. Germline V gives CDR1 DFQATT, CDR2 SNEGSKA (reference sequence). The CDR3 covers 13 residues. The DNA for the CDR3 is TGCAGTGCTAGTAATACAGGGGTTGCTGAAGCTTTCTTT. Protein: CSASNTGVAEAFF.

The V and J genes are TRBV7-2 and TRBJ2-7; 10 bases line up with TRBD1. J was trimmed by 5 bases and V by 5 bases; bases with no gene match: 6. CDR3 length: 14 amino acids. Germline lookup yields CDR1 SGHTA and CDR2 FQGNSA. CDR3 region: CASSPGQGIHEQYF. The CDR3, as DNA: TGTGCCAGCAGCCCGGGACAGGGGATCCACGAGCAGTACTTC. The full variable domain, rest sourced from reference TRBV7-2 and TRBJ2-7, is GAGVSQSPSNKVTEKGKDVELRCDPISGHTALYWYRQSLGQGLEFLIYFQGNSAPDKSGLPSDRFSAERTGGSVSTLTIQRTQQEDSAVYLCASSPGQGIHEQYFGPGTRLTVT.

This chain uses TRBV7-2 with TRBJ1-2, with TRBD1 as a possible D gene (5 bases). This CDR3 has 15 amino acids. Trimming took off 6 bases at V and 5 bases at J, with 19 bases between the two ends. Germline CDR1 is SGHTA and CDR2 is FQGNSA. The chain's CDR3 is CASSSQGTSFYGYTF. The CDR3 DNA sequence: TGTGCCAGCAGTTCCCAGGGCACAAGCTTTTATGGCTACACCTTC.

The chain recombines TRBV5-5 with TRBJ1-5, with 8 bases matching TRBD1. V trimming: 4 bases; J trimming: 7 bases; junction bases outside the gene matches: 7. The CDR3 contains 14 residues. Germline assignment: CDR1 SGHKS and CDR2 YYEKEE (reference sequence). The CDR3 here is CASSLGQGVQPQHF. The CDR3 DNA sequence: TGTGCCAGCAGCCTCGGACAGGGAGTCCAGCCCCAGCATTTT.

The CDR3 reads CSARKTTLPYEQYF. CDR3 sequence (DNA): TGCAGTGCTCGCAAGACCACGCTACCCTACGAGCAGTACTTC. The rearrangement uses TRBV20-1 and TRBJ2-7; D uncertain. This CDR3 has 14 amino acids. The germline V gene has CDR1 DFQATT and CDR2 SNEGSKA (reference sequence). The V gene lost 5 bases and the J gene lost 2 bases, with 16 bases spanning the gap.

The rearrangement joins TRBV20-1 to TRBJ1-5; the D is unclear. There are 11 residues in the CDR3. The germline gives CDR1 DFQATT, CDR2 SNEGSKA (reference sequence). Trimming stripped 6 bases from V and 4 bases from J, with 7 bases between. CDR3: CSARKNQPQHF. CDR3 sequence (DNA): TGCAGTGCCAGAAAGAATCAGCCCCAGCATTTT.

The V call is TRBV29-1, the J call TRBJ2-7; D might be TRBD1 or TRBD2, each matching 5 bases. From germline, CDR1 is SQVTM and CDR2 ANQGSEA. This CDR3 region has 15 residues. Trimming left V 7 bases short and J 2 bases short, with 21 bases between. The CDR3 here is CSAGVPGPTPYEQYF. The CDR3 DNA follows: TGCAGCGCCGGGGTTCCGGGACCGACCCCCTACGAGCAGTACTTC.

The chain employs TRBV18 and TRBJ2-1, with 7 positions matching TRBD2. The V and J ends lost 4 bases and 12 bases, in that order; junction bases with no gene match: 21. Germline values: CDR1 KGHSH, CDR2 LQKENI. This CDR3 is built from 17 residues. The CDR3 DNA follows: TGTGCCAGCTCACTCCGTCCGACTAGCACCATCCCTTGGCGGCAGTTCTTC. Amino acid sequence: CASSLRPTSTIPWRQFF.

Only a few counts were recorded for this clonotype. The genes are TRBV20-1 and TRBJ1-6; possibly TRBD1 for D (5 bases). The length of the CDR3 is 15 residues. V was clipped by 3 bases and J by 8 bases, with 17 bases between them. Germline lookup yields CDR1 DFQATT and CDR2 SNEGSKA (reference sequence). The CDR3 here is CSARGGNVRDSPLHF. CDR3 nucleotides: TGCAGTGCTAGGGGGGGGAACGTCAGAGATTCACCCCTCCACTTT.

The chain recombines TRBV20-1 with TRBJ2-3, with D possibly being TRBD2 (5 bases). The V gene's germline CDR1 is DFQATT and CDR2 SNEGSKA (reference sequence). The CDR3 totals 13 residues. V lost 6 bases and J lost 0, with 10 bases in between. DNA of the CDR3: TGCAGTGCCAGTAGCGATAGCACAGATACGCAGTATTTT. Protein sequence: CSASSDSTDTQYF.

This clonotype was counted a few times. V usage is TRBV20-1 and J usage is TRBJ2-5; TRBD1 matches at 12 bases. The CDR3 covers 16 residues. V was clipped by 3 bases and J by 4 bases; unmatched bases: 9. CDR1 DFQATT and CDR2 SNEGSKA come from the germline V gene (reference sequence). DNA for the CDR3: TGCAGTGCTAGTCGCCCGGGACAGGGGGCGGGAGAGACCCAGTACTTC. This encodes CSASRPGQGAGETQYF.

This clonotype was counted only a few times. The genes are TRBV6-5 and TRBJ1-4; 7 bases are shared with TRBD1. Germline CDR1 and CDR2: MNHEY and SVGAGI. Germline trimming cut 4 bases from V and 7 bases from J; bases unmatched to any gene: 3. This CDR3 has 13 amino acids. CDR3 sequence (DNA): TGTGCCAGCAGTTTCGACAGGGCTGAAAAACTGTTTTTT. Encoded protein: CASSFDRAEKLFF.

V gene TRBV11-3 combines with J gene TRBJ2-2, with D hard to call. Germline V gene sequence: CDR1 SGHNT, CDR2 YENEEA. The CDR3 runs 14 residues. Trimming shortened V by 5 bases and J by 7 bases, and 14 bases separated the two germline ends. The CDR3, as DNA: TGTGCCAGCAGCCCGACCGCCTCGCACGGGGAGCTGTTTTTT. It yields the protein CASSPTASHGELFF. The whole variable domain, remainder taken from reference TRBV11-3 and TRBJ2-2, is EAGVVQSPRYKIIEKKQPVAFWCNPISGHNTLYWYLQNLGQGPELLIRYENEEAVDDSQLPKDRFSAERLKGVDSTLKIQPAELGDSAVYLCASSPTASHGELFFGEGSRLTVL.

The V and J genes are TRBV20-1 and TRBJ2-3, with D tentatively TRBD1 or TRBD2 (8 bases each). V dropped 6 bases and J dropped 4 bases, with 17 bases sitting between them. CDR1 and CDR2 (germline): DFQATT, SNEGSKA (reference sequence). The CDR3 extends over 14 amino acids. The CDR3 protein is CSARRGGQADTQYF. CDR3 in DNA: TGCAGTGCCCGCCGGGGGGGACAGGCAGATACGCAGTATTTT.